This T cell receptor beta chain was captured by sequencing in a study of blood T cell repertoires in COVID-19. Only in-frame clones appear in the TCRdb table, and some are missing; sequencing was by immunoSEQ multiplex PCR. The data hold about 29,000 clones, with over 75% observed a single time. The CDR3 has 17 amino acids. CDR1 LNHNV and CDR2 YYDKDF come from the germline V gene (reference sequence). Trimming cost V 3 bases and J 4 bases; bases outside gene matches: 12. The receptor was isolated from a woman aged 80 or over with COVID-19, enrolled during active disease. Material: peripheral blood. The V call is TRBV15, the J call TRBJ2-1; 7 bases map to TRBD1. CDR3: CATSRVKGAGWYNEQFF. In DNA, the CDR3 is TGTGCCACCAGCAGGGTCAAGGGGGCAGGTTGGTACAATGAGCAGTTCTTC.